These T cell receptor beta chains were read from a single sample in a study of vaccination effects on CD4 cells after COVID-19. The method was immunoSEQ multiplex PCR; TCRdb's version includes in-frame clones alone and lacks a portion of them. The profile covers 50,000 or so clones, with approximately 65% appearing a single time and 4.5% to 7% taken by the ten largest. These TCRs are of unknown antigen specificity. The sequencing used CD4+ T cells from PBMCs cultured without peptide, collected before COVID-19 vaccination. The receptors originated from a human donor who received a COVID-19 vaccine. Each CDR3 is given with its conserved first and last residue. A D gene is named only where the DNA matches it firmly. A clone size is listed for some rows: how often the clone was seen (once, few, many), or a class if it is expanded.

>14|.|TRBV7-9|TRBD1|TRBJ2-1
CASTPGQALNEQFF
TGTGCCAGCACTCCGGGACAGGCACTCAATGAGCAGTTCTTC
>13|.|TRBV19|.|TRBJ1-1
CASNGRGVTEAFF
TGTGCCAGTAACGGGCGAGGGGTCACTGAAGCTTTCTTT
>16|.|TRBV24-1|TRBD2|TRBJ2-2
CATSDLSGGPPGELFF
TGTGCCACCAGTGATTTGTCGGGAGGGCCTCCCGGGGAGCTGTTTTTT
>13|.|TRBV7-2|.|TRBJ1-2
CASSPQEYYGYTF
TGTGCCAGCAGCCCCCAAGAATACTATGGCTACACCTTC
>13|once|TRBV5-6|TRBD2|TRBJ2-7
CASSLAGGDEQYF
TGTGCCAGCAGCTTGGCGGGAGGGGATGAGCAGTACTTC
>12|few|TRBV7-2|.|TRBJ1-1
CASSLLGLGAFF
TGTGCCAGCAGCCTCCTTGGTCTCGGAGCTTTCTTT
>13|.|TRBV7-2|.|TRBJ2-2
CASRPANTGELFF
TGTGCCAGCAGGCCCGCGAACACCGGGGAGCTGTTTTTT
>16|.|TRBV6-1|.|TRBJ1-4
CASSARRGAANEKLFF
TGTGCCAGCAGTGCCCGTCGGGGGGCAGCTAATGAAAAACTGTTTTTT
>16|.|TRBV4-1|.|TRBJ1-4
CASSQDWRATNEKLFF
TGCGCCAGCAGCCAAGATTGGAGGGCAACTAATGAAAAACTGTTTTTT
>15|.|TRBV5-4|TRBD1|TRBJ2-5
CASSTGQGLQETQYF
TGTGCCAGCAGCACCGGACAGGGTCTCCAAGAGACCCAGTACTTC
>13|few|TRBV2|TRBD1|TRBJ1-1
CASGTGYDTEAFF
TGTGCCAGCGGGACAGGGTATGACACTGAAGCTTTCTTT
>15|once|TRBV6-1|.|TRBJ2-2
CASSDRIANTGELFF
TGTGCCAGCAGTGACAGGATCGCGAACACCGGGGAGCTGTTTTTT
>14|.|TRBV30|.|TRBJ2-4
CAWSVNGGRDIQYF
TGTGCCTGGAGTGTAAATGGCGGTAGGGACATTCAGTACTTC
>22|few|TRBV6-1|.|TRBJ2-7
CASSEAYGGWVGAESSSYEQYF
TGTGCCAGCAGTGAAGCGTATGGGGGATGGGTAGGGGCCGAATCCTCCTCCTACGAGCAGTACTTC
>12|.|TRBV29-1|.|TRBJ1-1
CSVHRVNTEAFF
TGCAGCGTTCATAGGGTGAACACTGAAGCTTTCTTT
>18|few|TRBV7-8|.|TRBJ1-2
CASSPAPAGARANYGYTF
TGTGCCAGCAGCCCCGCCCCGGCAGGGGCACGAGCTAACTATGGCTACACCTTC
>12|.|TRBV11-2|.|TRBJ1-4
CASSFLGEKLFF
TGTGCCAGCAGCTTCTTAGGGGAAAAACTGTTTTTT
>17|.|TRBV5-1|TRBD1|TRBJ2-7
CASSLPRGQANPYEQYF
TGCGCCAGCAGCTTGCCCAGGGGACAGGCGAACCCCTACGAGCAGTACTTC
>16|few|TRBV2|.|TRBJ2-7
CASRTFDSRGSYEQYF
TGTGCCAGCAGGACCTTTGACAGCAGAGGCTCCTACGAGCAGTACTTC
>14|.|TRBV7-2|.|TRBJ1-5
CASSQTGKNQPQHF
TGTGCCAGCAGCCAAACAGGGAAAAATCAGCCCCAGCATTTT
>11|.|TRBV20-1|.|TRBJ2-7
CSAHRPPEQYF
TGCAGTGCCCATCGCCCACCCGAGCAGTACTTC
>12|.|TRBV19|.|TRBJ1-2
CASSIENGGYTF
TGTGCCAGTAGTATAGAGAATGGCGGCTACACCTTC
>14|.|TRBV20-1|TRBD2|TRBJ2-5
CSASDSGGRETQYF
TGCAGTGCTAGTGATAGCGGGGGGCGGGAGACCCAGTACTTC